These 4 T cell receptor beta chains were all obtained from the same sample, sequenced in a study of blood T cell repertoires in COVID-19. Repertoires were generated with immunoSEQ multiplex PCR, while TCRdb's copy carries only in-frame clones and drops some. The sample contains hundreds of thousands of clones, approximately 87% of which appear only once. Sequenced sample: PBMCs or T cells enriched from blood (not recorded which). These receptors came from a woman aged 50 to 60 who had recovered from COVID-19.

The V gene is TRBV28, the J gene TRBJ1-3; D gene ambiguous. Germline V gene lookup returns CDR1 MDHEN and CDR2 SYDVKM. The CDR3 is 14 residues long. The V end lost 6 bases, the J end lost 4 bases, and 13 bases lay between the germline ends. DNA for the CDR3: TGTGCCAGCAGCTTAACAGTACTGGGAAACACCATATATTTT. Its protein is CASSLTVLGNTIYF. The full variable domain, rest sourced from reference TRBV28 and TRBJ1-3, is DVKVTQSSRYLVKRTGEKVFLECVQDMDHENMFWYRQDPGLGLRLIYFSYDVKMKEKGDIPEGYSVSREKKERFSLILESASTNQTSMYLCASSLTVLGNTIYFGEGSWLTVV.

This chain connects TRBV6-5 to TRBJ1-5; TRBD1 aligns across 8 bases. The CDR3 spans 15 residues. CDR1 and CDR2 (germline): MNHEY, SVGAGI. Germline trimming cut 6 bases from V and 4 bases from J; bases unmatched to any gene: 8. The CDR3 is CASRPYGTGNQPQHF. DNA of the CDR3: TGTGCCAGCAGACCCTACGGGACAGGTAATCAGCCCCAGCATTTT.

The rearrangement uses TRBV5-5 and TRBJ1-5; tentatively, D is TRBD1 (5 bases). Germline V gives CDR1 SGHKS, CDR2 YYEKEE (reference sequence). The V end was cut by 5 bases, the J end by 0 bases, with 9 bases between. The length of the CDR3 is 14 residues. CDR3 nucleotides: TGTGCCAGCAGTGGGGCAGATAGCAATCAGCCCCAGCATTTT. Translated: CASSGADSNQPQHF. Full variable domain (missing parts from reference TRBV5-5 and TRBJ1-5): DAGVTQSPTHLIKTRGQQVTLRCSPISGHKSVSWYQQVLGQGPQFIFQYYEKEERGRGNFPDRFSARQFPNYSSELNVNALLLGDSALYLCASSGADSNQPQHFGDGTRLSIL.

The J gene is TRBJ1-2, the V gene TRBV7-2; the D gene is possibly TRBD1 (6 bases). The V end was cut by 3 bases, the J end by 3 bases, with 23 bases between. CDR1 SGHTA and CDR2 FQGNSA come from the germline V gene. This CDR3 spans 18 amino acids. The CDR3 protein is CASSLGGRVGHGDYGYTF. The DNA of the CDR3 is TGTGCCAGCAGCTTGGGGGGGCGCGTCGGGCATGGGGACTATGGCTACACCTTC.